Presented here are 5 T cell receptor beta chains from one specimen sequenced in a study of cytomegalovirus exposure and HLA in healthy donors. The PCR contained 60 Vbeta and 13 Jbeta primers. Data came from immunoSEQ multiplex PCR; TCRdb stores just in-frame clones and leaves some out. The profile shows approximately 140,000 clones, 70% to 80% of them singletons. Input material: PBMCs. The receptor source for this set is a human donor in good health.

The V gene is TRBV7-9, the J gene TRBJ1-3, with 10 bases fitting TRBD1. CDR1 is SEHNR, CDR2 FQNEAQ, per germline (reference sequence). The CDR3 consists of 14 residues. V lost 4 bases, J lost 4 bases, and 1 base stayed unmatched. The DNA for the CDR3 is TGTGCCAGCAGCTGGGGACAGGGGGGAAACACCATATATTTT. It translates to CASSWGQGGNTIYF.

The chain recombines TRBV29-1 with TRBJ1-2, with unresolved D. The germline V gene has CDR1 SQVTM and CDR2 ANQGSEA. The CDR3 loop spans 13 amino acids. V lost 3 bases to trimming and J lost 6 bases, with 14 bases between them. Here the CDR3 reads CSVEIPPGDGYTF. CDR3 nucleotides: TGCAGCGTTGAGATACCCCCCGGGGATGGCTACACCTTC.

The rearrangement joins TRBV18 to TRBJ2-7, with TRBD1 matching 7 bases. The CDR3 loop spans 15 amino acids. The germline V gene encodes CDR1 KGHSH and CDR2 LQKENI. Trimming removed 6 bases from V and 1 base from J; junction bases left unmatched: 9. Written as DNA, the CDR3 is TGTGCCAGCTCGGACTGGGACAGTTATTCCTACGAGCAGTACTTC. Its translation is CASSDWDSYSYEQYF.

This chain links TRBV7-2 with TRBJ2-1, with TRBD2 matching over 10 bases. This CDR3 spans 18 amino acids. V trimming: 1 base; J trimming: 2 bases; junction bases outside the gene matches: 8. Germline lookup yields CDR1 SGHTA and CDR2 FQGNSA. The CDR3 sequence is CASSLVSPSGSTYNEQFF. The CDR3 region has the DNA TGTGCCAGCAGCTTAGTCTCCCCTAGCGGGAGCACCTACAATGAGCAGTTCTTC.

This chain connects TRBV7-9 to TRBJ2-3; 14 bases are shared with TRBD2. The germline V gene encodes CDR1 SEHNR and CDR2 FQNEAQ (reference sequence). Trimming removed 3 bases from V and 4 bases from J; junction bases left unmatched: 0. The CDR3 length is 15 residues. The CDR3 nucleotides read TGTGCCAGCAGCTTGACTAGCGGGAGGGCAGATACGCAGTATTTT. Translated: CASSLTSGRADTQYF. The full variable domain, rest sourced from reference TRBV7-9 and TRBJ2-3, is DTGVSQNPRHKITKRGQNVTFRCDPISEHNRLYWYRQTLGQGPEFLTYFQNEAQLEKSRLLSDRFSAERPKGSFSTLEIQRTEQGDSAMYLCASSLTSGRADTQYFGPGTRLTVL.